The rows below give T cell receptor beta chains drawn from one sample of a study of control samples from healthy donors and cancer patients. The table came from immunoSEQ multiplex PCR; TCRdb's copy has only in-frame clones and leaves some out. Of roughly 59,000 clones in the sample, about 92% were seen once. The sequenced sample was PBMCs. These TCRs come from a middle-aged man with colorectal cancer. The CDR3 runs from the conserved cysteine through the conserved F or W.

J gene | V gene | CDR3 protein
TRBJ2-1 | TRBV4-1 | CASSQEVSSYNEQFF
TRBJ1-4 | TRBV27 | CASSLTGTGGVKLFF
TRBJ1-1 | TRBV3-1/TRBV3-2 | CASSLSGGNTEAFF
TRBJ2-6 | TRBV13 | CASSPTGPSGANVLTF
TRBJ2-5 | TRBV7-7 | CASSPQGQQETQYF
TRBJ2-5 | TRBV2 | CASSLAGGREETQYF
TRBJ1-3 | TRBV5-4 | CASSLGKGYTIYF
TRBJ1-1 | TRBV7-8 | CASSFYGPNTEAFF
TRBJ2-5 | TRBV12-3/TRBV12-4 | CASSWGETQYF
TRBJ1-1 | TRBV3-1/TRBV3-2 | CASSQESRGAFF
TRBJ1-1 | TRBV6-5 | CASSYSWQGPEAFF
TRBJ2-7 | TRBV7-3 | CASSLSGRVVSYEQYF
TRBJ1-6 | TRBV5-1 | CASSFGVPAALHF
TRBJ1-4 | TRBV20-1 | CSASMTGGTEKLFF
TRBJ2-5 | TRBV5-4 | CASSSRGVQETQYF
TRBJ2-2 | TRBV4-3 | CASSQDQLIGQNGGELFF
TRBJ1-5 | TRBV28 | CASSSTGLGNQPQHF
TRBJ2-4 | TRBV5-4 | CASSPQGSSTKNIQYF
TRBJ1-5 | TRBV19 | CASSKQGHQPQHF
TRBJ2-3 | TRBV5-4 | CASSLPGSLDTQYF
TRBJ1-4 | TRBV5-6 | CASSLGRGNEKLFF
TRBJ2-5 | TRBV7-9 | CASSLGGLAEETQYF
TRBJ1-6 | TRBV12-3/TRBV12-4 | CASSFPYSPLHF
TRBJ1-2 | TRBV7-2 | CASSLGRVNGYTF
TRBJ2-7 | TRBV2 | CASKRDRGFDEQYF
TRBJ2-3 | TRBV7-6 | CASSLGLAGRGDTQYF
TRBJ1-1 | TRBV18 | CASSLRGLSLNTEAFF
TRBJ2-2 | TRBV5-8 | CASSFSFGLNTGELFF
TRBJ2-1 | TRBV4-2 | CASSQRGSGGDNEQFF
TRBJ2-7 | TRBV7-2 | CASSLVGQVEQYF
TRBJ2-1 | TRBV7-9 | CASSRTESYNEQFF
TRBJ1-2 | TRBV25-1 | CASSERTGGAKGYTF
TRBJ2-3 | TRBV7-9 | CASSLGGGATDTQYF
TRBJ1-2 | TRBV5-5 | CASSLSGQTHYGYTF
TRBJ2-7 | TRBV13 | CASSLSRGRSYEQYF
TRBJ2-7 | TRBV4-1 | CASGPGGSDGEQYF
TRBJ1-2 | TRBV19 | CASKTTGNNYGYTF
TRBJ2-1 | TRBV2 | CASKATGSLEQFF
TRBJ1-5 | TRBV5-6 | CASSAQGQPQHF
TRBJ1-5 | TRBV12-3/TRBV12-4 | CASTGLQSQPQHF
TRBJ2-3 | TRBV7-2 | CASSLGAAGGATQYF
TRBJ2-3 | TRBV2 | CASNSAGRRDTQYF
TRBJ2-5 | TRBV5-1 | CASSFAGGGETQYF
TRBJ1-4 | TRBV6-1 | CASSEGPTPGTNEKLFF
TRBJ2-5 | TRBV27 | CASSLTGWRNQETQYF